Sequencing of this T cell receptor beta chain was carried out in a study of identical twins. Study results and limitations: Out-of-frame alpha sequences shared by twins showed excess low generation probability. Twins showed weaker excess sharing in their beta out-of-frame sequences.

All donors were healthy, and all were Caucasian. The ends lost 0 bases at V and 2 bases at J; junction bases unmatched: 11. Per the germline V gene, CDR1 is SGDLS and CDR2 is YYNGEE. The CDR3 runs 18 residues. A universal primer site arose from template switching, and cDNA bore unique molecular identifiers. TCRdb re-derived calls from the 5' RACE reads in MiXCR, one entry per CDR3 protein. The sample records approximately 890,000 distinct CDR3 sequences, 12% being singletons. Note on this clonotype: Its antigen is still unknown.

This same sample was also taken into another study, of yellow fever vaccine responses in identical twins.

Sequencing was done on a sample of PBMCs. The genes are TRBV9 and TRBJ2-7; 10 nucleotides agree with TRBD2. The clonotype comes from a woman under 30 in good health. The CDR3: CASSVGSSGRAGPYEQYF. CDR3 DNA: TGTGCCAGCAGCGTAGGATCGAGCGGGAGGGCCGGGCCCTACGAGCAGTACTTC.